The 3 T cell receptor beta chains given below trace back to one sample, sequenced in a study of T cell responses to AZD1222 COVID-19 vaccine. Produced via immunoSEQ multiplex PCR; TCRdb's table is partial and in-frame only. The sample records about 110,000 clones, under 95% being singletons. The starting material was peripheral blood, obtained on day 0 of AZD1222 vaccination. Receptors originate from an adult in good health.

The V call is TRBV5-6, the J call TRBJ1-3; possible D gene TRBD1, 6 bases. This CDR3 spans 16 amino acids. V was shortened by 1 base and J by 1 base, with 12 bases between the two germline ends. Germline lookup yields CDR1 SGHDT and CDR2 YYEEEE. CDR3: CASSLSQGYSGNTIYF. CDR3 DNA: TGTGCCAGCAGCTTGAGCCAGGGGTATTCTGGAAACACCATATATTTT.

This clone has only one observation. The rearrangement joins TRBV19 to TRBJ2-2; possible D gene TRBD1, 6 bases. The germline V gene encodes CDR1 LNHDA and CDR2 SQIVND (reference sequence). Deletions cut 9 bases from V and 2 bases from J, with 16 bases between. The CDR3 sequence is 15 residues long. In DNA form, the CDR3 reads TGTGCCAGCCTCGCCGGGACACTCAACACCGGGGAGCTGTTTTTT. Its protein product is CASLAGTLNTGELFF.

This clone was observed a single time. V gene TRBV7-2 combines with J gene TRBJ2-7; D not resolved. Looked up from germline, CDR1 is SGHTA and CDR2 is FQGNSA. V was clipped by 0 bases and J by 4 bases, with 13 bases between them. The CDR3 runs 15 residues. The CDR3 here is CASSLASGILYEQYF. CDR3 coding DNA: TGTGCCAGCAGCTTAGCGTCCGGAATTCTATACGAGCAGTACTTC.